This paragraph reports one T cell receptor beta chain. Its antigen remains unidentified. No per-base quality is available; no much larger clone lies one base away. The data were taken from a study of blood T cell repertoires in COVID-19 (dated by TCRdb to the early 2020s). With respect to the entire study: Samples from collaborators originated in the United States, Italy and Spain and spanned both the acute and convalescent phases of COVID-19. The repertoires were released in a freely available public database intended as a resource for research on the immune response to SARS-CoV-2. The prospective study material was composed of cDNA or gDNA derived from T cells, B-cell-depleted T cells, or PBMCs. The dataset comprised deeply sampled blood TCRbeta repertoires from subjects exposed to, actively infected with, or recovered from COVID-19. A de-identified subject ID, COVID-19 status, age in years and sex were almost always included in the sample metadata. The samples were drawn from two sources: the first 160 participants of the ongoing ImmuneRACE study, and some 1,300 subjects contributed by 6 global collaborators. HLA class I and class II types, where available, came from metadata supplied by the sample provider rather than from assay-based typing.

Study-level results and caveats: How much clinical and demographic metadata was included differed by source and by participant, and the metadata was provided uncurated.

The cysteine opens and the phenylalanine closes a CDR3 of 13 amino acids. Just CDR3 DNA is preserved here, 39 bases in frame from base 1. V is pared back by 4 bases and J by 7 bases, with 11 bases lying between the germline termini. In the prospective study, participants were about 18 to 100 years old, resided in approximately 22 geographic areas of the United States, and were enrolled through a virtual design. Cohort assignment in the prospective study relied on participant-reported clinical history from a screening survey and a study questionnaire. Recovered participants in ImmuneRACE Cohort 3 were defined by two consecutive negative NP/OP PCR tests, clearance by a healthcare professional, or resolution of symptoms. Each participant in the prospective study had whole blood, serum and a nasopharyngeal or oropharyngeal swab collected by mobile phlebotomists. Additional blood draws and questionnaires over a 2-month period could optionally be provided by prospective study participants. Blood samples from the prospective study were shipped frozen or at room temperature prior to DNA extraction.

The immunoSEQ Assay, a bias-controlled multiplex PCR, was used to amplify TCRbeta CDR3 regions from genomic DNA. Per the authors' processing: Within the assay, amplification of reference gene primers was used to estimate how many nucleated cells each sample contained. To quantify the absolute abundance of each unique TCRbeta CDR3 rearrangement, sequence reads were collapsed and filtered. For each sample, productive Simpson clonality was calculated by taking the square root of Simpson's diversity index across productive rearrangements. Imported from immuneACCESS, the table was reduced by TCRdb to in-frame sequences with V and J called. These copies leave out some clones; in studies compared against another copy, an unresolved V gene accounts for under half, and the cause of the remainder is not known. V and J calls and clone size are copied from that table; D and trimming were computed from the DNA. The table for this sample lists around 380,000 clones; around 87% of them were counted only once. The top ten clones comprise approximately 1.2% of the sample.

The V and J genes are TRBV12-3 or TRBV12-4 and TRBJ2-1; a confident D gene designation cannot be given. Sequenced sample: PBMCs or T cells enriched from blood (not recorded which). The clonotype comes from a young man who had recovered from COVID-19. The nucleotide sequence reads TGTGCCAGCAGTTCGGGTAATCGGAATGAGCAGTTCTTC. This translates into CASSSGNRNEQFF.